This T cell receptor beta chain was recorded in a study of control samples from healthy donors and cancer patients. Generated by immunoSEQ multiplex PCR, the TCRdb table keeps only in-frame clones and is missing some. This table holds about 75,000 clones, 90% to 95% found once. The length of the CDR3 is 14 residues. Per germline, CDR1 LGHNT and CDR2 FRNRAP. Trimming shortened V by 0 bases and J by 3 bases, and 9 bases separated the two germline ends. The material sequenced was blood. The rearrangement links TRBV12-5 to TRBJ2-7, with TRBD2 as a possible D gene (5 bases). The TCR sequence derives from a woman between 40 and 50 years old in good health. The CDR3 spells CASGLVLAIYEQYF. CDR3 in DNA: TGTGCTAGTGGTTTGGTGCTAGCAATCTACGAGCAGTACTTC. Supplemented by reference TRBV12-5 and TRBJ2-7, the full variable domain reads DARVTQTPRHKVTEMGQEVTMRCQPILGHNTVFWYRQTMMQGLELLAYFRNRAPLDDSGMPKDRFSAEMPDATLATLKIQPSEPRDSAVYFCASGLVLAIYEQYFGPGTRLTVT.